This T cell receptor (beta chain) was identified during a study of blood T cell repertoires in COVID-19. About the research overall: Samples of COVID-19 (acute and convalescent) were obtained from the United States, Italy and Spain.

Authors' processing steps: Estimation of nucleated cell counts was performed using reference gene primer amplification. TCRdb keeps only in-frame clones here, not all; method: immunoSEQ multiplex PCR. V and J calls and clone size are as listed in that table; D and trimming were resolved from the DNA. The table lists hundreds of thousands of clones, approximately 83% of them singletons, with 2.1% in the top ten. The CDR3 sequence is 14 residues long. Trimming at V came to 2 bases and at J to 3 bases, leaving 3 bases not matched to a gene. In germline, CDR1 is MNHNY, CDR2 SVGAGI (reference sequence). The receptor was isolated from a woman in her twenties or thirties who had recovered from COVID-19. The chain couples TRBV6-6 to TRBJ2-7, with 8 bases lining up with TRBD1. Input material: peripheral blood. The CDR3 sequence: CASSYPGQVYEQYF. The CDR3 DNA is TGTGCCAGCAGTTACCCGGGACAGGTCTACGAGCAGTACTTC.